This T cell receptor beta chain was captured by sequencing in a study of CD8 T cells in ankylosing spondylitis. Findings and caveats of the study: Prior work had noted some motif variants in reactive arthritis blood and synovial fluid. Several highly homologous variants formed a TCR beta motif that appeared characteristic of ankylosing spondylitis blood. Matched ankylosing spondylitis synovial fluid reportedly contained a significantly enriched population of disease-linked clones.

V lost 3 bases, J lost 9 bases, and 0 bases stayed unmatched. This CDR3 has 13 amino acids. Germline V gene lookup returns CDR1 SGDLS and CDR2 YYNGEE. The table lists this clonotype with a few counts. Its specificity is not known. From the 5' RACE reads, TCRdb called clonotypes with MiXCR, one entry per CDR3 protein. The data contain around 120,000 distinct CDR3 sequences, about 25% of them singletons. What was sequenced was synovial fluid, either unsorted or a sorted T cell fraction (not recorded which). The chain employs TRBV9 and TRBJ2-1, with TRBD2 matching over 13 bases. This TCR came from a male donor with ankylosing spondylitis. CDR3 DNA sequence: TGTGCCAGCAGCGGACTAGCGGGAGGTGAGCAGTTCTTC. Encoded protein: CASSGLAGGEQFF.